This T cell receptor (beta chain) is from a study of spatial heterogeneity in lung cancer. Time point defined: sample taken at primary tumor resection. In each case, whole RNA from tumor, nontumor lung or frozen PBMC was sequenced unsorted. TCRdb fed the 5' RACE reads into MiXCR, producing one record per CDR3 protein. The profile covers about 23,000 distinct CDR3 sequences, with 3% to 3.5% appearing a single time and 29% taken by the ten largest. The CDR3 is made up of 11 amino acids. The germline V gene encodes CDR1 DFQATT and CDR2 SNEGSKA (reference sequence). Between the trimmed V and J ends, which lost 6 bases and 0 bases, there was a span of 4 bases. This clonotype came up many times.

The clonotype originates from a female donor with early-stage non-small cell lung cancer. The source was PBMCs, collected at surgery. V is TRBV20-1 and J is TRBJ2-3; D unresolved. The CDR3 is CSATSTDTQYF. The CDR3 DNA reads TGCAGTGCAACTAGCACAGATACGCAGTATTTT.